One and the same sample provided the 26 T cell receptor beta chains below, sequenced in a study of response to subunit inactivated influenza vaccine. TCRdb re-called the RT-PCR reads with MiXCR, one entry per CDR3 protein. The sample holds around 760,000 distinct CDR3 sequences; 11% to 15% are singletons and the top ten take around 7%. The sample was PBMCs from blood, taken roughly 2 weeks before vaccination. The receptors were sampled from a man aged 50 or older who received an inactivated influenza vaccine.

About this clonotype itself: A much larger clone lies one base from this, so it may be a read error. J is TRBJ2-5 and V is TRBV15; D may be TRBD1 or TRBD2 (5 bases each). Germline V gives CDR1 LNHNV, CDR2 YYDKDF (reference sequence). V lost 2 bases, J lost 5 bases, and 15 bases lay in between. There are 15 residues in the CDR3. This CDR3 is CATSRRQRSGETQYF. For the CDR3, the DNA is TGTGCCACCAGCAGAAGACAGCGGTCAGGGGAGACCCAGTACTTC.

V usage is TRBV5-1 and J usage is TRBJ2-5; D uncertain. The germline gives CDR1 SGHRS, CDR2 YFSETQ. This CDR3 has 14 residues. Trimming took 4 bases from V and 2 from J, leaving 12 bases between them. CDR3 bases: TGCGCCAGCAGCCTGGTGGCTCTACAAGAGACCCAGTACTTC. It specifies CASSLVALQETQYF.

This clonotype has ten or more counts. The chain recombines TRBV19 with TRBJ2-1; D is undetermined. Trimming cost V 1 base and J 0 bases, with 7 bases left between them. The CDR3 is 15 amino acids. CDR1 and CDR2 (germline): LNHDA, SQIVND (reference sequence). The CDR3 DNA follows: TGTGCCAGTAGTATAGGGTGGTTCTCCTACAATGAGCAGTTCTTC. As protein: CASSIGWFSYNEQFF.

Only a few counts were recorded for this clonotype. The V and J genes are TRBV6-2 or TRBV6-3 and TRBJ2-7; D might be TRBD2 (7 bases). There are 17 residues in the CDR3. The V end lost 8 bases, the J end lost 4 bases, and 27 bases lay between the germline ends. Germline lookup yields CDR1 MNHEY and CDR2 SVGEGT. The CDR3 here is CASRLGTPRGLGYEQYF. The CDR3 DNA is TGTGCCAGCCGATTAGGCACCCCGCGGGGGCTGGGATACGAGCAGTACTTC.

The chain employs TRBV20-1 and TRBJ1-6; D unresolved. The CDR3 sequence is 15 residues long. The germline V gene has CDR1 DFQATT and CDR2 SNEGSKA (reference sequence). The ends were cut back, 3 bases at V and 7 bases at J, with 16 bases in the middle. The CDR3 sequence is CSASVRRQTNSPLHF. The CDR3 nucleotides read TGCAGTGCTAGTGTTAGGCGACAAACGAATTCACCCCTCCACTTT.

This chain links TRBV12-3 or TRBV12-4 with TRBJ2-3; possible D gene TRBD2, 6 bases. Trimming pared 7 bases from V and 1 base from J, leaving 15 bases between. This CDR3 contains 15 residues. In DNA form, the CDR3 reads TGTGCCAGCAATAGGGGAGGAACGGGCACAGATACGCAGTATTTT. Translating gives CASNRGGTGTDTQYF.

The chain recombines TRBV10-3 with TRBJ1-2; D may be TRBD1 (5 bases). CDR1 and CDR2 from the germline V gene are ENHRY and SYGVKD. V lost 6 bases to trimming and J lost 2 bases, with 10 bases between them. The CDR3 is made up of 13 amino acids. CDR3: CAIRMTENYGYTF. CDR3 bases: TGTGCCATCAGGATGACAGAGAACTATGGCTACACCTTC.

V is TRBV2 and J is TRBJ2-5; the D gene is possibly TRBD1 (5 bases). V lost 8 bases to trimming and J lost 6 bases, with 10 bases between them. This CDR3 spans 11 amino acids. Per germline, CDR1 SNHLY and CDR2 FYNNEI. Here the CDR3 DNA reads TGTGCCAGCCAGGGTCAGCAGACCCAGTACTTC. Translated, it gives CASQGQQTQYF. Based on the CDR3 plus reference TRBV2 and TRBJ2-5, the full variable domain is EPEVTQTPSHQVTQMGQEVILRCVPISNHLYFYWYRQILGQKVEFLVSFYNNEISEKSEIFDDQFSVERPDGSNFTLKIRSTKLEDSAMYFCASQGQQTQYFGPGTRLLVL.

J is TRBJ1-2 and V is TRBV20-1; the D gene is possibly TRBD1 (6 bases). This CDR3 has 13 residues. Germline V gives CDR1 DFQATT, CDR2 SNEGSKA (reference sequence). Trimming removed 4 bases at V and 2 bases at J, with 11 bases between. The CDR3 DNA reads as TGCAGTGCTATACAGACAGGAAACTATGGCTACACCTTC. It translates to CSAIQTGNYGYTF.

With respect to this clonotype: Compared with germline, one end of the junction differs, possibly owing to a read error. As DNA, the CDR3 is TGTGCCAGCAGCCTAGCAGGGGTTGGACAGGGAGGAAACACCATATATTTT. It codes for CASSLAGVGQGGNTIYF. The chain has TRBV7-2 and TRBJ1-3, with 8 bases that match TRBD1. The CDR3 has 17 amino acids. Per the germline V gene, CDR1 is SGHTA and CDR2 is FQGNSA.

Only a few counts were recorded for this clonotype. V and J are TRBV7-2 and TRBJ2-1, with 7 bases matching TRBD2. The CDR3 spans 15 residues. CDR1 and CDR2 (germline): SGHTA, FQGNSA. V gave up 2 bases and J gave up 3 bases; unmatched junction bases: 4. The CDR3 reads CASSLMGGIYNEQFF. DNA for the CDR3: TGTGCCAGCAGCTTAATGGGGGGGATCTACAATGAGCAGTTCTTC.

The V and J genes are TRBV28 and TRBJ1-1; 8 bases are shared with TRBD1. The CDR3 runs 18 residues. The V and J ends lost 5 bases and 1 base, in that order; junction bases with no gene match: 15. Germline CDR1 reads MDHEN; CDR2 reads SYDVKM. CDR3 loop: CASSGDGTGWPTNTEAFF. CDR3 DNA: TGTGCCAGCAGTGGGGACGGGACAGGTTGGCCGACGAACACTGAAGCTTTCTTT. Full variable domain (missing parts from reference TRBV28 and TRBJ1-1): DVKVTQSSRYLVKRTGEKVFLECVQDMDHENMFWYRQDPGLGLRLIYFSYDVKMKEKGDIPEGYSVSREKKERFSLILESASTNQTSMYLCASSGDGTGWPTNTEAFFGQGTRLTVV.

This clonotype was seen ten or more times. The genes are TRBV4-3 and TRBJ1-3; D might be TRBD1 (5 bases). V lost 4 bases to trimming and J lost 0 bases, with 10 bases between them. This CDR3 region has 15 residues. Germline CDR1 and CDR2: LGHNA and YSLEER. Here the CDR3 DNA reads TGCGCCAGCAGCCCGGGACGCGGCTCTGGAAACACCATATATTTT. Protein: CASSPGRGSGNTIYF.

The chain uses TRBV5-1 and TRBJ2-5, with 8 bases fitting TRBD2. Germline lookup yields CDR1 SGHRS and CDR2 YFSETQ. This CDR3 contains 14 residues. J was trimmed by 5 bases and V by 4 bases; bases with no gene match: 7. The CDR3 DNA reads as TGCGCCAGCAGCCGTATAGCGGGGACGGAGACCCAGTACTTC. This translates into CASSRIAGTETQYF.

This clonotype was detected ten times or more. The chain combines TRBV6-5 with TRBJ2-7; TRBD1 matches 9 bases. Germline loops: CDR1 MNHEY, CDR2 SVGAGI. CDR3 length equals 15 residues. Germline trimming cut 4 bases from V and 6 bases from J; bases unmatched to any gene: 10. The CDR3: CASSSGQGRGLEQYF. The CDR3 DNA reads TGTGCCAGCAGTTCAGGACAGGGGAGGGGCCTCGAGCAGTACTTC.

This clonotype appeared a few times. The CDR3 DNA reads TGCAGTGCTACTCCCCAGGGACTAGCGGGAGATGAGCAGTTCTTC. It encodes CSATPQGLAGDEQFF. The chain carries TRBV20-1 and TRBJ2-1; TRBD2 agrees at 14 bases. Germline V gene sequence: CDR1 DFQATT, CDR2 SNEGSKA (reference sequence). This CDR3 region has 15 residues. The V gene end was trimmed by 4 bases and the J gene end by 8 bases; junction bases not matched to a gene: 7.

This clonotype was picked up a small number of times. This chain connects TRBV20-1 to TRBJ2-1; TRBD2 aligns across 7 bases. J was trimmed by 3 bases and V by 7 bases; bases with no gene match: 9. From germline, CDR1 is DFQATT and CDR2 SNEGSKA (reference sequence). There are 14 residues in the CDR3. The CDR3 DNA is TGCAGTGGCGCGTCTCCGGGGGGCTACAATGAGCAGTTCTTC. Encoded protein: CSGASPGGYNEQFF.

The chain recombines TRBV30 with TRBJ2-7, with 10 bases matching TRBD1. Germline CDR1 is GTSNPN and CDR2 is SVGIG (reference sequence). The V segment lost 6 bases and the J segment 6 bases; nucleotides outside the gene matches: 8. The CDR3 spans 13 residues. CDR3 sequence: CACAGTGVGEQYF. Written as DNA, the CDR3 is TGTGCCTGTGCCGGGACAGGGGTAGGCGAGCAGTACTTC.

In nucleotides, the CDR3 is TGCGCCAGCAGCCGCGGTAGCGGCCAAGAGACCCAGTACTTC. Translated, it gives CASSRGSGQETQYF. This chain links TRBV4-1 with TRBJ2-5; D is perhaps TRBD2 (6 bases). Germline values: CDR1 MGHRA, CDR2 YSYEKL. With 4 bases removed from V and 1 base from J, the gap between germline ends came to 10 bases. The CDR3 spans 14 residues.

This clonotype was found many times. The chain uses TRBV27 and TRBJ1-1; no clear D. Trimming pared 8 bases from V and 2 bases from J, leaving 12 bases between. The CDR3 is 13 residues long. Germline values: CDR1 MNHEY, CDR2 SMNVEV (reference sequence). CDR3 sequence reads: CASSGRINTEAFF. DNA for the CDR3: TGTGCCAGCTCCGGCCGAATTAACACTGAAGCTTTCTTT.

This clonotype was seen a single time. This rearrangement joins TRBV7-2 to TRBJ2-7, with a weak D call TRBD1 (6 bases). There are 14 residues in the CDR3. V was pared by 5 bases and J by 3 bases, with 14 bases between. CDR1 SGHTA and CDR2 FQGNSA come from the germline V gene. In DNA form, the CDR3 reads TGTGCCAGCAGCCGACTCCAGGGGAACTACGAGCAGTACTTC. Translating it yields CASSRLQGNYEQYF.

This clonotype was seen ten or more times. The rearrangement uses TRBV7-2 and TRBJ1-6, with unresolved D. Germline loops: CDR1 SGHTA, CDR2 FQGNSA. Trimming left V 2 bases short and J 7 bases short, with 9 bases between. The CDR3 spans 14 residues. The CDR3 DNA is TGTGCCAGCAGCTTAAATCAGGTCAATTCACCCCTCCACTTT. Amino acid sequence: CASSLNQVNSPLHF. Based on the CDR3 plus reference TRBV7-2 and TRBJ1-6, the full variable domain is GAGVSQSPSNKVTEKGKDVELRCDPISGHTALYWYRQSLGQGLEFLIYFQGNSAPDKSGLPSDRFSAERTGGSVSTLTIQRTQQEDSAVYLCASSLNQVNSPLHFGNGTRLTVT.

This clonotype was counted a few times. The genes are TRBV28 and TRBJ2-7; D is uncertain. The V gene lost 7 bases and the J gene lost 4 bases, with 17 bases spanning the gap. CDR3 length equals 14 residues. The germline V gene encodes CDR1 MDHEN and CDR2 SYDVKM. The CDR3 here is CASTRVSGPYEQYF. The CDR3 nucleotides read TGTGCCAGCACCCGGGTCTCCGGGCCTTACGAGCAGTACTTC. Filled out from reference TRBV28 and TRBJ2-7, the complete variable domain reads DVKVTQSSRYLVKRTGEKVFLECVQDMDHENMFWYRQDPGLGLRLIYFSYDVKMKEKGDIPEGYSVSREKKERFSLILESASTNQTSMYLCASTRVSGPYEQYFGPGTRLTVT.

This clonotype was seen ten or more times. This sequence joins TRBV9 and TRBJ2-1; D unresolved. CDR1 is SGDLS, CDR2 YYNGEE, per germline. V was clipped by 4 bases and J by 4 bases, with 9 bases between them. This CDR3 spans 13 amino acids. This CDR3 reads CASSLTEYNEQFF. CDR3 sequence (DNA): TGTGCCAGCAGCTTAACAGAATACAATGAGCAGTTCTTC.

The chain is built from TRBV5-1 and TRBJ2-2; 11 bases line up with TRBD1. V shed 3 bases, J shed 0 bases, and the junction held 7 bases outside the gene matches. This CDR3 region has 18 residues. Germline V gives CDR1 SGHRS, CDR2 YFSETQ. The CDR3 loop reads CASSWPGQGEPNTGELFF. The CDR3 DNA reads TGCGCCAGCAGCTGGCCGGGACAGGGGGAACCGAACACCGGGGAGCTGTTTTTT.

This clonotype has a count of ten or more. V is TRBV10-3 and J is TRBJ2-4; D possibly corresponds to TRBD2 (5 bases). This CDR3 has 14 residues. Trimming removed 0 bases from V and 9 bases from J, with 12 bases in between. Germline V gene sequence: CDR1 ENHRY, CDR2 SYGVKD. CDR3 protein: CAISESDLEAIQYF. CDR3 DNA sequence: TGTGCCATCAGTGAGTCGGACTTAGAAGCCATTCAGTACTTC.